This T cell receptor (beta chain) was captured in a study of metastatic and nonmetastatic thyroid tumors. Patients had received no treatment of any kind before thyroid surgery. Deletions cut 2 bases from V and 2 bases from J, with 10 bases between. Looked up from germline, CDR1 is MNHEY and CDR2 is SVGEGT. The CDR3 is 15 residues long. In the original workflow: Differences in CDR3 between clinicopathological groups were drawn on to build a classifier intended to discriminate distant-metastatic papillary thyroid cancer patients. TCRdb re-called the PCR reads via MiXCR. For this entry, the V and J calls and clone size follow TCRdb and not the study's own pipeline. The sample consists of over 30,000 clones, approximately 30% of them appearing once.

The rearrangement joins TRBV6-2 or TRBV6-3 to TRBJ1-3, with D possibly matching TRBD1 (6 bases). Sample: blood. The clonotype was recovered from a female donor with papillary thyroid cancer or a benign thyroid nodule (not recorded which). Some clones in this sample may be carry-over from other donors' samples. The DNA of the CDR3 is TGTGCCAGCAGTTACGAGGGGGTTACTGGAAACACCATATATTTT. This gives the protein CASSYEGVTGNTIYF.